The rows below give T cell receptor beta chains drawn from one sample of a study of blood T cell repertoires in COVID-19. Data came from immunoSEQ multiplex PCR; TCRdb stores just in-frame clones and leaves some out. The sample includes 190,000 or so clones, roughly 80% of them seen just once. Sequenced material: peripheral blood. These receptors all stem from a man aged 50 to 60 who had recovered from COVID-19. CDR3s include the opening cysteine and the closing phenylalanine or tryptophan. D genes are given only for firm matches. Size tells how often a clone was seen (once, few, many) or the class of an expanded clone, and some rows leave it out.

j_call v_call d_call clone_size cdr3_nt cdr3_aa
TRBJ1-1 TRBV18 - few TGTGCCAGCTCAAATTACTCCCGACGGGTTTACACTGAAGCTTTCTTT CASSNYSRRVYTEAFF
TRBJ2-2 TRBV5-5 TRBD1 once TGTGCCAGCACCCGGACAGGGGGAATGACCGGGGAGCTGTTTTTT CASTRTGGMTGELFF
TRBJ2-5 TRBV5-5 TRBD2 - TGTGCCAGCAGCCCTATGGAGCGGGAGTTTGTGGAGACCCAGTACTTC CASSPMEREFVETQYF
TRBJ2-2 TRBV11-3 TRBD1 once TGTGCCAGCAGCTCCGGACAGGGGCACACCGGGGAGCTGTTTTTT CASSSGQGHTGELFF
TRBJ2-5 TRBV5-4 - - TGTGCCAGCAGCTTGGTTGGCGGACTCCAAGAGACCCAGTACTTC CASSLVGGLQETQYF
TRBJ2-7 TRBV29-1 TRBD2 few TGCAGCGTTGAATCTAGCGGGAGGTATGAAAGCTCCTACGAGCAGTACTTC CSVESSGRYESSYEQYF
TRBJ2-5 TRBV5-6 - - TGTGCCAGCAGCCGGGTAGGGGCTCAAGTATGGACCCAGTACTTC CASSRVGAQVWTQYF
TRBJ2-1 TRBV5-3 - - TGTGCCCGACGAGGGTTGGATAGGAATCATGAGCAGTTCTTC CARRGLDRNHEQFF
TRBJ2-7 TRBV6-6 TRBD1 - TGTGCCAGCAGTTACGGGAGACAGGGGCAGCAGTACTTC CASSYGRQGQQYF
TRBJ2-5 TRBV5-1 TRBD2 - TGCGCCAGCAGCGCAGGGCTAGCGGGAGTATCAGAGACCCAGTACTTC CASSAGLAGVSETQYF
TRBJ2-7 TRBV3-1/TRBV3-2 TRBD2 - TGTGCCAGCAGCCCCTCTTGGCCGGGAGGGGACGAGCAGTACTTC CASSPSWPGGDEQYF
TRBJ2-4 TRBV28 TRBD2 - TGTGCCAGCAGTTTAAGCCGACTAGCGGGTCACTCCTCGGGGCCCAAAAACATTCAGTACTTC CASSLSRLAGHSSGPKNIQYF
TRBJ2-3 TRBV4-1 TRBD2 - TGCGCCAGCAGCCCTGGACTAGCGTCCTCCTCCACAGATACGCAGTATTTT CASSPGLASSSTDTQYF
TRBJ2-1 TRBV27 TRBD2 - TGTGCCAGCAGGAAACTACTAGCGGCCTCCTACAATGAGCAGTTCTTC CASRKLLAASYNEQFF
TRBJ1-2 TRBV4-3 TRBD1 - TGCGCCAGCAGCCAATTTTCCGGGACAGGGAGTGATGGCTACACCTTC CASSQFSGTGSDGYTF
TRBJ2-3 TRBV7-9 TRBD2 few TGTGCCAGCAGAGGGGGAACTAGCGGTCCAACAGATACGCAGTATTTT CASRGGTSGPTDTQYF
TRBJ2-1 TRBV3-1/TRBV3-2 TRBD2 - TGTGCCAGCAGCCAAGGAGCGGGAGGGGGGGGCCAGTTCTTC CASSQGAGGGGQFF
TRBJ1-1 TRBV7-9 - - TGTGCCAGCAGCATAAGTCGGTTCGAAGCTTTCTTT CASSISRFEAFF
TRBJ2-1 TRBV10-1 TRBD2 - TGCGCCAGCAGTGGAAGAGCGGGAGTTACTGTAGATGAGCAGTTCTTC CASSGRAGVTVDEQFF
TRBJ2-1 TRBV19 TRBD2 - TGTGCCAGTCATCCAGGGACTAGCGGGAGGTTGTCCTACAATGAGCAGTTCTTC CASHPGTSGRLSYNEQFF
TRBJ1-1 TRBV27 TRBD1 - TGTGCCACCAATCGGGGACAGGGGGCGTTGGGCACTGAAGCTTTCTTT CATNRGQGALGTEAFF
TRBJ1-5 TRBV7-9 - - TGTGCCAGCAGCCCCGGGGGCAATCAGCCCCAGCATTTT CASSPGGNQPQHF
TRBJ1-2 TRBV15 - - TGTGCCACCAGCAGAGAGAAGGGGGTTTCCTATGGCTACACCTTC CATSREKGVSYGYTF
TRBJ2-1 TRBV2 TRBD2 once TGTGCCAGCAAGCTAGCGGGAGCCGATGAGCAGTTCTTC CASKLAGADEQFF
TRBJ1-2 TRBV29-1 TRBD1 - TGCAGCGCCGAGCAGGGGGCGGGTGGCTACACCTTC CSAEQGAGGYTF
TRBJ1-5 TRBV27 TRBD1 - TGTGCCAGCAGTTTTATGGGACAGGGGAGAGATCAGCCCCAGCATTTT CASSFMGQGRDQPQHF